This TCR beta chain originates from a study of beta chain features in type 1 diabetes. Findings and limits, study-wide: Any PCR bias toward short templates would affect both groups alike. TCRB CDR3s from Type 1 diabetes patients were moderately but significantly shorter in all four CD4+ subsets.

Reverse transcription of all isolated RNA meant that expressed TCRB transcripts were sequenced. Using immunoSEQ multiplex PCR, the repertoire was profiled, and TCRdb retains in-frame clones only, with some absent. The sample includes about 660,000 clones, about an eighth of them seen just once. Only a few counts were recorded for this clone. What it binds is not known. V dropped 3 bases and J dropped 5; count of bases not matched to a gene: 5. The CDR3 runs 14 residues. Germline assignment: CDR1 SQVTM and CDR2 ANQGSEA. Each sorted fraction was over 95% pure. The sequenced sample was naive CD4+ T cells from blood. This receptor was identified in a man aged 18 to 30 with type 1 diabetes. V is TRBV29-1 and J is TRBJ2-2; TRBD1 matches 8 bases. CDR3 DNA: TGCAGCGTTGACAGGGGGCAGTTTACCGGGGAGCTGTTTTTT. Translation gives CSVDRGQFTGELFF.